This T cell receptor beta chain comes out of a study of T-cell memory formation after mild COVID-19. Via MiXCR, TCRdb re-called the 5' RACE reads, giving one row per CDR3 protein. The sample consists of approximately 560,000 distinct CDR3 sequences, roughly 17% of them appearing once. The TCR sequence derives from an adult woman who had mild COVID-19 (a few samples of this study predate the infection). Cell type and time point are not known. Source material: PBMCs or a T cell subset sorted from them (not recorded which).

This chain's CDR3 is CASRARRIRGDEQYF. CDR3 coding DNA: TGTGCCAGCAGGGCCAGGAGGATCAGGGGAGACGAGCAGTACTTC. This chain joins TRBV12-3 or TRBV12-4 and TRBJ2-7; maybe TRBD1 (6 bases). The V end lost 6 bases, the J end lost 5 bases, and 20 bases lay between the germline ends. The CDR3 contains 15 residues.